Shown below are 7 T cell receptor beta chains from a single sample sequenced in a study of shared clonotypes between healthy human individuals. Produced via immunoSEQ multiplex PCR; TCRdb's table is partial and in-frame only. The sample has about 1.5 million clones, 95% to 99% seen once; the top ten hold about 0.42%. Sequenced material: naive CD4+ T cells sorted from blood. Subset denoted: CD45RA+ positively selected. All receptors come from a man under 40 in good health.

V usage is TRBV28 and J usage is TRBJ2-2; possible D gene TRBD2, 5 bases. V lost 8 bases, J lost 1 base, and 20 bases lay in between. The CDR3 spans 17 residues. The germline V gene has CDR1 MDHEN and CDR2 SYDVKM. The CDR3 nucleotides read TGTGCCAGCCTACCTAAATCGGCGGGCAAGAACACCGGGGAGCTGTTTTTT. Translating gives CASLPKSAGKNTGELFF. Supplemented by reference TRBV28 and TRBJ2-2, the full variable domain reads DVKVTQSSRYLVKRTGEKVFLECVQDMDHENMFWYRQDPGLGLRLIYFSYDVKMKEKGDIPEGYSVSREKKERFSLILESASTNQTSMYLCASLPKSAGKNTGELFFGEGSRLTVL.

The chain has TRBV5-1 and TRBJ2-7, with a weak D call TRBD1 (6 bases). Per germline, CDR1 SGHRS and CDR2 YFSETQ. This CDR3 has 14 residues. V was cut by 2 bases and J by 2 bases, with 11 bases left in between. The CDR3 DNA reads TGCGCCAGCAGCTTCACACAGGGTGCCTACGAGCAGTACTTC. Translation gives CASSFTQGAYEQYF.

Points on this clone: Other DNA sequences in the sample encode the same CDR3. The rearrangement links TRBV5-1 to TRBJ2-1, with 9 bases that match TRBD2. V lost 5 bases to trimming and J lost 2 bases; unmatched junction nucleotides: 5. Per the germline V gene, CDR1 is SGHRS and CDR2 is YFSETQ. CDR3 length equals 15 residues. The CDR3 is CASSLSGSTYNEQFF. CDR3 DNA sequence: TGCGCCAGCAGTCTTAGCGGGAGCACCTACAATGAGCAGTTCTTC.

The chain is built from TRBV10-3 and TRBJ2-7; D possibly matches TRBD1 or TRBD2 (5 bases each). V dropped 6 bases and J dropped 2 bases, with 17 bases sitting between them. The germline V gene has CDR1 ENHRY and CDR2 SYGVKD. The CDR3 has 15 residues. Here the CDR3 DNA reads TGTGCCATCAGAGCCGGGACCGGGCGAACCTACGAGCAGTACTTC. Protein product: CAIRAGTGRTYEQYF.

The rearrangement joins TRBV6-5 to TRBJ1-1; D remains unclear. Trimming took off 0 bases at V and 1 base at J, with 12 bases between the two ends. The CDR3 has 16 amino acids. Looked up from germline, CDR1 is MNHEY and CDR2 is SVGAGI. The CDR3 DNA sequence: TGTGCCAGCAGTTACTCGGTCCCGCCACCGAACACTGAAGCTTTCTTT. It codes for CASSYSVPPPNTEAFF.

The rearrangement uses TRBV30 and TRBJ2-7; TRBD1 might be the D (6 bases). Germline CDR1 is GTSNPN and CDR2 is SVGIG (reference sequence). This CDR3 region has 16 residues. The V and J ends lost 2 bases and 5 bases respectively, with 22 bases between them. The CDR3 bases are TGTGCCTGGAGTAGATACCGACACGGACAGTCCCACGAGCAGTACTTC. Amino acid sequence: CAWSRYRHGQSHEQYF.

V is TRBV6-1 and J is TRBJ1-3; no reliable D call. V lost 7 bases and J lost 2, with 15 bases in between. Germline loops: CDR1 MNHNS, CDR2 SASEGT. The CDR3 totals 15 residues. The CDR3 nucleotides read TGTGCCAGCATCCGAAGTTGGGGAACTGGAAACACCATATATTTT. It yields the protein CASIRSWGTGNTIYF.